This TCR beta chain came from a study of cytomegalovirus exposure and HLA in healthy donors. Points from the study as a whole: The study flagged about 160 TCR beta chains as cytomegalovirus-associated.

Repertoires were generated with immunoSEQ multiplex PCR, while TCRdb's copy carries only in-frame clones and drops some. The sample has about 60,000 clones, 90% to 97% seen once. Points on this clone: Antigen specificity is unknown.

The sequence was obtained from a young woman in good health and CMV-seronegative. The sequencing input was PBMCs.

This CDR3 reads CASSLEGPRTGPSYEQYF. CDR3 sequence (DNA): TGTGCCAGCAGCTTGGAAGGCCCCCGGACAGGGCCCTCCTACGAGCAGTACTTC. The rearrangement links TRBV7-9 to TRBJ2-7; 8 nucleotides match TRBD1. With 3 bases clipped from V and 0 bases from J, the junction kept 13 bases outside the gene matches. Germline CDR1 is SEHNR and CDR2 is FQNEAQ (reference sequence). The CDR3 has 18 amino acids.